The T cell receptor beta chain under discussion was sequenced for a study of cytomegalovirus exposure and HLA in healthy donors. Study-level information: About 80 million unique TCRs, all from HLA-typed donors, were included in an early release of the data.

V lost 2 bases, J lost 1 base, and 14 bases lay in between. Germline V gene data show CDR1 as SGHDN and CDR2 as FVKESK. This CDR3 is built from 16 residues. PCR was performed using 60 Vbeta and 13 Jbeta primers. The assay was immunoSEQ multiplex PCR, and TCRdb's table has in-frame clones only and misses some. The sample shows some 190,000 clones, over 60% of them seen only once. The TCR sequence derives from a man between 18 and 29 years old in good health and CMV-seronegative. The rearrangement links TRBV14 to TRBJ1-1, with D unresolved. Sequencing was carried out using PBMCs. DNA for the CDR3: TGTGCCAGCAGCCAACTTACGGACGGGAGGAACACTGAAGCTTTCTTT. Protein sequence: CASSQLTDGRNTEAFF.